The entry below describes one T cell receptor beta chain. Losses at the gene ends were 4 bases for V and 7 bases for J; bases not matched to a gene: 14. The CDR3 consists of 15 residues. Germline CDR1 and CDR2: SGHKS and YYEKEE (reference sequence). Method: immunoSEQ multiplex PCR; TCRdb's copy keeps in-frame clones and lacks some. The sample contains about 34,000 clones, just over 90% of which appear only once. This entry is derived from a study of T cell changes during pregnancy in multiple sclerosis. The source material was CD8+ T cells from peripheral blood mononuclear cells, sampled before pregnancy. The chain employs TRBV5-5 and TRBJ2-7; 7 positions agree with TRBD1. This clonotype originated in a female donor with multiple sclerosis, enrolled in a pregnancy study. The CDR3 spells CASSPRQGPSVEQYF. The CDR3 nucleotides are TGTGCCAGCAGCCCCAGACAGGGACCGTCGGTAGAGCAGTACTTC.